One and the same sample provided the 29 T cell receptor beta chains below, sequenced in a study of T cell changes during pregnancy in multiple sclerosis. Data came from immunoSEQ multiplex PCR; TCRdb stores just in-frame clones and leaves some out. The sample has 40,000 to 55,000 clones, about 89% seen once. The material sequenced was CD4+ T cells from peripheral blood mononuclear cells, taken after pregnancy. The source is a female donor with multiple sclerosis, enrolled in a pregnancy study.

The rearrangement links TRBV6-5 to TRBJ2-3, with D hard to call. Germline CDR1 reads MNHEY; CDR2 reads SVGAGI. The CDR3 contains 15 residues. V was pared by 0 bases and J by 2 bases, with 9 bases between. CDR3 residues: CASSYSGDVTDTQYF. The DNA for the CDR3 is TGTGCCAGCAGTTACTCGGGCGACGTCACAGATACGCAGTATTTT.

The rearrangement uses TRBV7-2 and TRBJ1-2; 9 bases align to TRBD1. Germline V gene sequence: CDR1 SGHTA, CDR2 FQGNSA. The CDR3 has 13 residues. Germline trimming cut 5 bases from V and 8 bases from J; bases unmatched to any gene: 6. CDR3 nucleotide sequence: TGTGCCAGCAGCGCGACAGGGGGGGGAGGCTACACCTTC. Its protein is CASSATGGGGYTF.

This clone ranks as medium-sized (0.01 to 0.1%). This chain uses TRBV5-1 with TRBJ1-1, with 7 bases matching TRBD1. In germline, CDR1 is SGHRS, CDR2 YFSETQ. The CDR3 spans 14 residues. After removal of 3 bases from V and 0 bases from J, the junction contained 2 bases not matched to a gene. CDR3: CASSWTGMNTEAFF. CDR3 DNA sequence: TGCGCCAGCAGCTGGACAGGTATGAACACTGAAGCTTTCTTT.

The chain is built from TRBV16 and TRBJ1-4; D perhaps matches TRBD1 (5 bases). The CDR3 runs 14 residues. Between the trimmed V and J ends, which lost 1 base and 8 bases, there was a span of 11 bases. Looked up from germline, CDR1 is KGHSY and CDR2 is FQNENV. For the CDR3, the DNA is TGTGCCAGCAGCCAATGGGGCAGGGAAGAAAAACTGTTTTTT. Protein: CASSQWGREEKLFF.

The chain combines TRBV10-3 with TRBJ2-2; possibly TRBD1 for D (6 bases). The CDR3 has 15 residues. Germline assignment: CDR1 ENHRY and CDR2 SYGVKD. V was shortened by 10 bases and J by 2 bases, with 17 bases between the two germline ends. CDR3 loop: CATWPSGTNTGELFF. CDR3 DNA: TGTGCCACCTGGCCCTCGGGGACAAACACCGGGGAGCTGTTTTTT.

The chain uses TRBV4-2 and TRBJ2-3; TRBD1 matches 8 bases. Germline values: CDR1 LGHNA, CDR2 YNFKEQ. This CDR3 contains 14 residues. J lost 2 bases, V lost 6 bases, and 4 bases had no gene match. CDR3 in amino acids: CASRAGGDTDTQYF. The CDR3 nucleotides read TGTGCCAGCAGGGCAGGGGGCGACACAGATACGCAGTATTTT.

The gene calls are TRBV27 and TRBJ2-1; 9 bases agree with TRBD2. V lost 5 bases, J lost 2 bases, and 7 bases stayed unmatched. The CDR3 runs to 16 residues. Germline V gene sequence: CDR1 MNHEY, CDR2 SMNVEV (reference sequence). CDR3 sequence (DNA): TGTGCCAGCAGTGCTAGCGGGATCGGGACCTACAATGAGCAGTTCTTC. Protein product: CASSASGIGTYNEQFF.

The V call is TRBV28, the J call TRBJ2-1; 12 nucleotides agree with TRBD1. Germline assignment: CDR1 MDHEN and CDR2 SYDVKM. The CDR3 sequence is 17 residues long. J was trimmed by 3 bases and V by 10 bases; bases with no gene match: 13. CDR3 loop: CATKSGTGGQSYNEQFF. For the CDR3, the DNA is TGTGCCACCAAGAGCGGGACAGGGGGCCAGAGCTACAATGAGCAGTTCTTC.

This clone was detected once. For the CDR3, the DNA is TGTGCCAGCAGCCGAGGGGGCGTGAACACTGAAGCTTTCTTT. Translation: CASSRGGVNTEAFF. The chain combines TRBV5-6 with TRBJ1-1, with 7 bases aligning to TRBD1. The CDR3 totals 14 residues. CDR1 is SGHDT and CDR2 is YYEEEE in the germline V gene. V lost 4 bases, J lost 0 bases, and 3 bases stayed unmatched.

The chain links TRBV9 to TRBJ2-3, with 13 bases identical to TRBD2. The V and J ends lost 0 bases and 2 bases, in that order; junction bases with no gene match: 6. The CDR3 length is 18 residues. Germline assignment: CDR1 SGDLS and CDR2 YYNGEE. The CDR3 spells CASSVGGTSGMLTDTQYF. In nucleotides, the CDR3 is TGTGCCAGCAGCGTAGGAGGGACTAGCGGGATGCTCACAGATACGCAGTATTTT.

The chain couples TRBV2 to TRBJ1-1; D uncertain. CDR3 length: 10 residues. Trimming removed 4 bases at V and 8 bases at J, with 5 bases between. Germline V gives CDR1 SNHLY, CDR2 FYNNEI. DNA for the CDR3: TGTGCCAGCAGTGCTGGCGAAGCTTTCTTT. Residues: CASSAGEAFF.

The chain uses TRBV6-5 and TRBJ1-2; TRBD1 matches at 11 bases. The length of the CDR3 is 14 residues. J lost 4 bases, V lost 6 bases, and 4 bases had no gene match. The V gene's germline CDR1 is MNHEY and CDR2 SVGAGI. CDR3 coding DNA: TGTGCCAGCAGGGGGACAGGGGGTCCCTATGGCTACACCTTC. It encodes CASRGTGGPYGYTF.

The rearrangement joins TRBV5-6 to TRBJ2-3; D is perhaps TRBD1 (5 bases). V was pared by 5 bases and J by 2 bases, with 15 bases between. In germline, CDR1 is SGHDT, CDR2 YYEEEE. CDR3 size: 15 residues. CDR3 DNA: TGTGCCAGCAGATCGGAAGGGGTTAACACAGATACGCAGTATTTT. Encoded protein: CASRSEGVNTDTQYF. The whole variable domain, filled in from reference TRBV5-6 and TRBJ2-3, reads DAGVTQSPTHLIKTRGQQVTLRCSPKSGHDTVSWYQQALGQGPQFIFQYYEEEERQRGNFPDRFSGHQFPNYSSELNVNALLLGDSALYLCASRSEGVNTDTQYFGPGTRLTVL.

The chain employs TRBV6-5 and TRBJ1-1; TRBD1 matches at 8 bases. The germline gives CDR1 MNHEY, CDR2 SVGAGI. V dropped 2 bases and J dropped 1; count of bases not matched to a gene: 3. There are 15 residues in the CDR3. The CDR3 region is CASSYRGQGNTEAFF. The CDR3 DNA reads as TGTGCCAGCAGTTACAGAGGACAGGGGAACACTGAAGCTTTCTTT.

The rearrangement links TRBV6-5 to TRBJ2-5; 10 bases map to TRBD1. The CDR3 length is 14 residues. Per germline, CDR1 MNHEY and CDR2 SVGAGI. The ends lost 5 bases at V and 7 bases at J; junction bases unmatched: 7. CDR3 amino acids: CASSLKGTGATQYF. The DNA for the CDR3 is TGTGCCAGCAGTCTTAAGGGGACAGGGGCGACCCAGTACTTC.

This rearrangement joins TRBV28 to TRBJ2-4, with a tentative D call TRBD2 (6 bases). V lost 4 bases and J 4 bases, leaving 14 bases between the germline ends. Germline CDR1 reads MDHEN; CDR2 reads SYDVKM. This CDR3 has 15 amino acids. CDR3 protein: CASSSLGTDKNIQYF. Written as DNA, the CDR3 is TGTGCCAGCAGTTCCTTAGGGACTGATAAAAACATTCAGTACTTC. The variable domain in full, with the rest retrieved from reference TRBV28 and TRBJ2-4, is DVKVTQSSRYLVKRTGEKVFLECVQDMDHENMFWYRQDPGLGLRLIYFSYDVKMKEKGDIPEGYSVSREKKERFSLILESASTNQTSMYLCASSSLGTDKNIQYFGAGTRLSVL.

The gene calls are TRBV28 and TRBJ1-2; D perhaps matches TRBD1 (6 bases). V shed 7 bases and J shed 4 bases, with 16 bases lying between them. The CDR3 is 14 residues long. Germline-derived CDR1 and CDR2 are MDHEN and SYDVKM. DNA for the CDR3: TGTGCCAGCACCCTCGGGGGGCGGGGCTATGGCTACACCTTC. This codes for CASTLGGRGYGYTF.

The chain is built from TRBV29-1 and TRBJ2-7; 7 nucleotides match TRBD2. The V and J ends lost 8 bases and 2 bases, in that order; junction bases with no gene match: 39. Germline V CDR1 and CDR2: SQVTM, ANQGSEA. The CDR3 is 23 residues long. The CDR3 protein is CSPPTAGNPWSGGYGGYTYEQYF. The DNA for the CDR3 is TGCAGCCCCCCAACTGCCGGGAACCCCTGGTCCGGGGGGTACGGCGGCTACACCTACGAGCAGTACTTC.

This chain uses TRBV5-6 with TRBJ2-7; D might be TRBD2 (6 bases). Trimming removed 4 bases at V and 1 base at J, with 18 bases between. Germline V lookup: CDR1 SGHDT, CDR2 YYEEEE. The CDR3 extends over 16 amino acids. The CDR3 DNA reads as TGTGCCAGCAGCCTGCGACAGACCGGACTATCCTACGAGCAGTACTTC. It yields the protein CASSLRQTGLSYEQYF. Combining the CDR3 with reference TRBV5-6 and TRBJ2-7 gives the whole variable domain DAGVTQSPTHLIKTRGQQVTLRCSPKSGHDTVSWYQQALGQGPQFIFQYYEEEERQRGNFPDRFSGHQFPNYSSELNVNALLLGDSALYLCASSLRQTGLSYEQYFGPGTRLTVT.

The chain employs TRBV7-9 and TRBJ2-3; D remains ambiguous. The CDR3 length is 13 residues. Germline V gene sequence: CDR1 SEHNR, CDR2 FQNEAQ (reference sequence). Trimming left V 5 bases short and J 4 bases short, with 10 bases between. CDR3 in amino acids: CASSVAVADTQYF. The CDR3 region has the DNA TGTGCCAGCAGCGTCGCAGTGGCAGATACGCAGTATTTT.

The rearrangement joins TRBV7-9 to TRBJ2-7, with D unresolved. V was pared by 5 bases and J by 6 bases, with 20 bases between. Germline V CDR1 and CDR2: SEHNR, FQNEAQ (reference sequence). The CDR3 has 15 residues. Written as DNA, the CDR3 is TGTGCCAGCAGCCCCGCTGGTGTTGACGGGTCCGAGCAGTACTTC. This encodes CASSPAGVDGSEQYF.

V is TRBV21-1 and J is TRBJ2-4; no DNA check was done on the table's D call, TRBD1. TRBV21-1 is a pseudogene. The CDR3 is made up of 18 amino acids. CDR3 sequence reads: CAGSNPVRGARAKNIQYF. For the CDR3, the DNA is TGTGCCGGCAGCAACCCCGTTAGGGGCGCGAGAGCCAAAAACATTCAGTACTTC.

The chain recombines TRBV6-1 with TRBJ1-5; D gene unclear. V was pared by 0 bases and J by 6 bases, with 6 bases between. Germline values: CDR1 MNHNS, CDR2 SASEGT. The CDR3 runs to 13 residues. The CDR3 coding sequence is TGTGCCAGCAGTGAAGCATCAGGTCAGCCCCAGCATTTT. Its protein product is CASSEASGQPQHF.

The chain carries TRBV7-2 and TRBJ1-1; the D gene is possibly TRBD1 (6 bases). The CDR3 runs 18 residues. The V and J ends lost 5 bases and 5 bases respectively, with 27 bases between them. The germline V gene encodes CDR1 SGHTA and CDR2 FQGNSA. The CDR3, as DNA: TGTGCCAGCAGCCGACAGGATGGCAGGGCCGCAAAGAGGACTGAAGCTTTCTTT. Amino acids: CASSRQDGRAAKRTEAFF.

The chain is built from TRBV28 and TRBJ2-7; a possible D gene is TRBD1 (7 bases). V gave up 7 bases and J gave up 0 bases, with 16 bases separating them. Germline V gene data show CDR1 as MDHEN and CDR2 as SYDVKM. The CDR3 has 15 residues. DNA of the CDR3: TGTGCCAGCATTGGAGGGGGCGAAGGCTCCTACGAGCAGTACTTC. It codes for CASIGGGEGSYEQYF.

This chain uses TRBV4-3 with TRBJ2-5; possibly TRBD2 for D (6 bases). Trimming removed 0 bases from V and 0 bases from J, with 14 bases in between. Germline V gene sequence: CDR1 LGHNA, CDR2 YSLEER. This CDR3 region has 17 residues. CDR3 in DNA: TGCGCCAGCAGCCAAGATCGGTCAGGACTATACCAAGAGACCCAGTACTTC. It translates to CASSQDRSGLYQETQYF.

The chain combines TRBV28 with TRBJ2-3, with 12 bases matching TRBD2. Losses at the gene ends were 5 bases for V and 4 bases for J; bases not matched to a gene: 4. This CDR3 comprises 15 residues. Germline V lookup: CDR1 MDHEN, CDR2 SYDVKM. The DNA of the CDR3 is TGTGCCAGCAGTACACTAGCGGGAGGTCCAGATACGCAGTATTTT. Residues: CASSTLAGGPDTQYF.

The CDR3 loop is CASSRLAADYNEQFF. CDR3 nucleotides: TGTGCCAGCAGTCGACTTGCCGCCGACTACAATGAGCAGTTCTTC. V is TRBV6-5 and J is TRBJ2-1; D is ambiguous. CDR3 length equals 15 residues. V lost 5 bases, J lost 3 bases, and 14 bases lay in between. CDR1 is MNHEY, CDR2 SVGAGI, per germline.

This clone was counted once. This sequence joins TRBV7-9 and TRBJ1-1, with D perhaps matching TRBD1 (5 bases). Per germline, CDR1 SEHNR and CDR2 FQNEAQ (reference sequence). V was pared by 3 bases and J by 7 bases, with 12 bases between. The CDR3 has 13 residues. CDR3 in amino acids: CASSFGGDREAFF. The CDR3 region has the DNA TGTGCCAGCAGCTTCGGAGGGGACCGTGAAGCTTTCTTT. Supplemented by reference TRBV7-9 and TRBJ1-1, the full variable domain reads DTGVSQNPRHKITKRGQNVTFRCDPISEHNRLYWYRQTLGQGPEFLTYFQNEAQLEKSRLLSDRFSAERPKGSFSTLEIQRTEQGDSAMYLCASSFGGDREAFFGQGTRLTVV.